This section outlines one TCR beta chain sequence together with its context. Its antigen remains unidentified. Only in-frame clones appear in the TCRdb table, and some are missing; sequencing was by immunoSEQ multiplex PCR. The profile covers 2,500,000 or so clones, with roughly nine tenths appearing a single time and 0.13% to 0.15% taken by the ten largest. This CDR3 comprises 17 residues. CDR1 SGHRS and CDR2 YFSETQ come from the germline V gene. Trimming cost V 6 bases and J 2 bases, with 21 bases left between them. This record belongs to a study of shared clonotypes between healthy human individuals. Study findings and constraints: Tissues were not sampled, only blood, and their repertoires likely differ.

This chain connects TRBV5-1 to TRBJ2-1; D gene ambiguous. This clonotype was sampled from a man aged 18 to 30 in good health. Sequencing was performed on naive CD4+ T cells sorted from blood. Documented subset: CD45RA+ positively selected. The CDR3 protein is CASNLDTQVETYNEQFF. CDR3 sequence (DNA): TGCGCCAGCAACCTCGACACGCAGGTAGAGACCTACAATGAGCAGTTCTTC.